The present entry profiles one T cell receptor beta chain with its context. What it binds is not known. Investigators sought sequencing depths of between 1 in 200,000 and 1 in 1 million T cells. Assay used: immunoSEQ multiplex PCR; TCRdb lists only in-frame clones, some missing. Found here are nearly 85,000 clones, roughly 77% of them singletons; the top ten hold about 4.8%. This sample was included in a study of cytotoxic CD8 clonotypes in ibrutinib-treated CLL. Background on the study: Patient counts were ten to eleven relapsed/refractory, roughly 15 treatment-naive and around 17 IGHV unmutated.

The CDR3 consists of 15 residues. The V and J ends lost 2 bases and 5 bases, in that order; junction bases with no gene match: 4. The germline CDR1 and CDR2 sequences are SGHRS and YFSETQ. Study results and limitations: Few clonotypes were public, and these shrank or held steady under treatment. Baseline-level clonality went beyond age-matched healthy donors and moved in step with circulating CD8+ T-cell counts.

The TCR was taken from a human donor with chronic lymphocytic leukemia. The rearrangement joins TRBV5-1 to TRBJ2-1, with TRBD2 matching 10 bases. The sequencing used PBMCs, collected after 12 months of ibrutinib treatment. CDR3 nucleotides: TGCGCCAGCAGCTTAGGGACTAGCGAGAACAATGAGCAGTTCTTC. It codes for CASSLGTSENNEQFF.